The clone carrying this T cell receptor (beta chain) was detected ten times or more. Its target is not known. The entry originates in a study of T cell repertoires in cytomegalovirus infection. Study-wide background: Public signatures in TCR beta pointed to CMV infection and matching HLA type.

TCRdb redid the calling of the reads with MiXCR, one entry per CDR3 protein. The sample shows fewer than 950,000 distinct CDR3 sequences, over 25% of them seen only once. There are 15 residues in the CDR3. After removal of 4 bases from V and 5 bases from J, the junction contained 9 bases not matched to a gene. CDR1 is SGHVS, CDR2 FNYEAQ, per germline. The chain joins TRBV7-6 to TRBJ2-5; 8 bases are shared with TRBD2. The input for sequencing was cultured CD8+ T cells from PBMCs, taken from culture after CMV antigen stimulation. This sequence originates from a human donor in good health (CMV status not recorded). Some clones in this sample may be carry-over from other donors' samples. The CDR3 loop is CASSSLAAIRETQYF. The CDR3, as DNA: TGTGCCAGCAGCTCACTAGCGGCGATTCGGGAGACCCAGTACTTC.